The 25 T cell receptor beta chains below were found in one sample sequenced in a study of cytotoxic CD8 clonotypes in ibrutinib-treated CLL. This table comes from immunoSEQ multiplex PCR, and its TCRdb copy is limited to in-frame clones, with some not included. The sample carries about 120,000 clones, approximately 56% recorded once. The sample in question was PBMCs, obtained after 24 months of ibrutinib treatment. The receptors derive from a human donor with chronic lymphocytic leukemia.

This CDR3 reads CASSLGLAGAYYEQYF. CDR3 bases: TGTGCCAGCAGCTTGGGGCTAGCGGGGGCCTACTACGAGCAGTACTTC. V gene TRBV5-6 combines with J gene TRBJ2-7, with TRBD2 identical over 10 bases. This CDR3 contains 16 residues. With 0 bases clipped from V and 3 bases from J, the junction kept 6 bases outside the gene matches. Germline V gene lookup returns CDR1 SGHDT and CDR2 YYEEEE.

The chain links TRBV30 to TRBJ1-6; no definite D call. V lost 4 bases, J lost 10 bases, and 17 bases lay in between. The CDR3 has 14 amino acids. Germline V CDR1 and CDR2: GTSNPN, SVGIG (reference sequence). The CDR3, as DNA: TGTGCCTGGACTTTCGACTCGTCGGGATCACCCCTCCACTTT. Amino acid sequence: CAWTFDSSGSPLHF.

This chain connects TRBV5-1 to TRBJ2-5; D is possibly TRBD1 or TRBD2 (5 bases each). Trimming left V 0 bases short and J 1 base short, with 10 bases between. This CDR3 is 15 amino acids long. The germline CDR1 and CDR2 sequences are SGHRS and YFSETQ. The CDR3 DNA sequence: TGCGCCAGCAGCTTGGTGGGGGACCCCCAAGAGACCCAGTACTTC. It yields the protein CASSLVGDPQETQYF. The whole variable domain, filled in from reference TRBV5-1 and TRBJ2-5, reads KAGVTQTPRYLIKTRGQQVTLSCSPISGHRSVSWYQQTPGQGLQFLFEYFSETQRNKGNFPGRFSGRQFSNSRSEMNVSTLELGDSALYLCASSLVGDPQETQYFGPGTRLLVL.

V usage is TRBV6-5 and J usage is TRBJ1-1; no clear D gene. V was cut by 2 bases and J by 4 bases, with 8 bases left in between. CDR1 and CDR2 from the germline V gene are MNHEY and SVGAGI. This CDR3 has 13 amino acids. CDR3 DNA sequence: TGTGCCAGCAGTTACGAGGGTGGCACTGAAGCTTTCTTT. As protein: CASSYEGGTEAFF.

This chain uses TRBV18 with TRBJ1-5; no clear D gene. The CDR3 runs 12 residues. Germline V gene data show CDR1 as KGHSH and CDR2 as LQKENI. V gave up 5 bases and J gave up 3 bases, with 5 bases separating them. The DNA for the CDR3 is TGTGCCAGCTCAGGTTCCAATCAGCCCCAGCATTTT. Translated: CASSGSNQPQHF.

The chain carries TRBV7-2 and TRBJ1-1; the D is unclear. CDR3 length: 15 residues. Trimming left V 5 bases short and J 1 base short, with 14 bases between. Germline V CDR1 and CDR2: SGHTA, FQGNSA. The CDR3 DNA sequence: TGTGCCAGCAGCAACATCCGGACGGCGAACACTGAAGCTTTCTTT. Protein sequence: CASSNIRTANTEAFF.

The V gene is TRBV5-1, the J gene TRBJ1-6; 8 bases are a match to TRBD1. Germline CDR1 is SGHRS and CDR2 is YFSETQ. This CDR3 region has 15 residues. The V and J ends lost 0 bases and 9 bases, in that order; junction bases with no gene match: 5. The CDR3 loop is CASSLAETGGSPLHF. The CDR3 bases are TGCGCCAGCAGCTTGGCCGAAACAGGGGGTTCACCCCTCCACTTT.

The J gene is TRBJ1-2, the V gene TRBV6-6; possibly TRBD1 for D (6 bases). The germline V gene encodes CDR1 MNHNY and CDR2 SVGAGI (reference sequence). With 0 bases removed from V and 4 bases from J, the gap between germline ends came to 12 bases. This CDR3 has 15 residues. The CDR3 DNA follows: TGTGCCAGCAGTTACTCGGAGACAGGCCTCTATGGCTACACCTTC. As protein: CASSYSETGLYGYTF.

The rearrangement links TRBV9 to TRBJ2-3; D possibly uses TRBD1 or TRBD2 (6 bases each). CDR1 SGDLS and CDR2 YYNGEE come from the germline V gene. V lost 4 bases, J lost 3 bases, and 15 bases lay in between. This CDR3 region has 15 residues. The DNA of the CDR3 is TGTGCCAGCAGCCCGAGGGGGGAGTATACAGATACGCAGTATTTT. Residues: CASSPRGEYTDTQYF.

The V call is TRBV6-5, the J call TRBJ1-6; unclear D gene. V lost 0 bases and J lost 9, with 15 bases in between. This CDR3 contains 16 residues. Germline lookup yields CDR1 MNHEY and CDR2 SVGAGI. This CDR3 reads CASSYSGDNYASPLHF. The CDR3 DNA sequence: TGTGCCAGCAGTTACTCTGGCGATAACTACGCTTCACCCCTCCACTTT.

The chain links TRBV5-6 to TRBJ2-5; 14 bases line up with TRBD2. CDR3 length: 18 amino acids. Trimming at V came to 4 bases and at J to 0 bases, leaving 8 bases not matched to a gene. Germline CDR1 is SGHDT and CDR2 is YYEEEE. CDR3 amino acids: CASSPGLAGGLDQETQYF. The CDR3 DNA sequence: TGTGCCAGCAGCCCCGGACTAGCGGGGGGTTTGGACCAAGAGACCCAGTACTTC.

The CDR3 is CASSRAGTWFF. The CDR3 DNA reads as TGTGCCAGCAGCCGAGCGGGTACGTGGTTCTTC. The V and J genes are TRBV7-8 and TRBJ2-1; TRBD2 might be the D (6 bases). The germline gives CDR1 SGHVS, CDR2 FQNEAQ. The CDR3 consists of 11 residues. Trimming shortened V by 5 bases and J by 15 bases, and 14 bases separated the two germline ends.

V and J are TRBV29-1 and TRBJ1-1; D gene ambiguous. Trimming cost V 4 bases and J 11 bases, with 14 bases left between them. Germline CDR1 SQVTM, CDR2 ANQGSEA. The CDR3 totals 11 residues. In nucleotides, the CDR3 is TGCAGCGTTGTTCAGTACGGAGAGGCTTTCTTT. This codes for CSVVQYGEAFF.

This rearrangement joins TRBV18 to TRBJ1-5, with 7 nucleotides matching TRBD1. Germline V gene lookup returns CDR1 KGHSH and CDR2 LQKENI. The trim removed 6 bases at V and 8 bases at J, leaving 10 bases unmatched. This CDR3 region has 14 residues. DNA of the CDR3: TGTGCCAGCTCTCCCCTCAGGGGGGGGGAGCCCCAGCATTTT. Translation gives CASSPLRGGEPQHF.

V and J are TRBV6-5 and TRBJ1-6; no reliable D call. Trimming removed 2 bases from V and 6 bases from J, with 11 bases in between. The CDR3 length is 15 residues. Germline V lookup: CDR1 MNHEY, CDR2 SVGAGI. The CDR3 is CASSYGVGSNSPLHF. CDR3 nucleotides: TGTGCCAGCAGTTACGGGGTAGGCTCTAATTCACCCCTCCACTTT.

As DNA, the CDR3 is TGTGCCAGCAGTCCGGGACTAGCGGGGGACCAATACTTC. Protein sequence: CASSPGLAGDQYF. The genes are TRBV9 and TRBJ2-5; 14 bases are shared with TRBD2. The CDR3 has 13 residues. Germline CDR1 SGDLS, CDR2 YYNGEE. J gave up 14 bases and V 5 bases, and 8 bases lay outside the gene matches.

This chain connects TRBV28 to TRBJ2-7, with D unclear. Deletions cut 5 bases from V and 6 bases from J, with 14 bases between. The CDR3 extends over 13 amino acids. The V gene's germline CDR1 is MDHEN and CDR2 SYDVKM. CDR3 coding DNA: TGTGCCAGCAGTCCCACCGACGTAACCGAGCAGTACTTC. Translated: CASSPTDVTEQYF.

This clone came up many times. The V gene is TRBV2, the J gene TRBJ1-2, with 8 bases lining up with TRBD1. The CDR3 sequence is 15 residues long. V shed 2 bases and J 8 bases; nucleotides not matched to a gene: 10. CDR1 and CDR2 from the germline V gene are SNHLY and FYNNEI. The CDR3 coding sequence is TGTGCCAGCAGTGAATCCCCTCAGGGGGCGAGGGGCTACACCTTC. It is translated as CASSESPQGARGYTF.

This chain uses TRBV28 with TRBJ2-3; D gene ambiguous. Germline values: CDR1 MDHEN, CDR2 SYDVKM. V gave up 1 base and J gave up 2 bases, with 10 bases separating them. This CDR3 has 15 amino acids. The CDR3 DNA is TGTGCCAGCAGTTTATTTGGTCCCTCCACAGATACGCAGTATTTT. This codes for CASSLFGPSTDTQYF.

The chain couples TRBV6-4 to TRBJ2-2; possibly TRBD2 for D (5 bases). Germline lookup yields CDR1 MRHNA and CDR2 SNTAGT. The CDR3 spans 14 residues. Trimming shortened V by 0 bases and J by 5 bases, and 7 bases separated the two germline ends. CDR3 nucleotide sequence: TGTGCCAGCAGTGACTCCGGGGAGACCGGGGAGCTGTTTTTT. It is translated as CASSDSGETGELFF.

V and J are TRBV30 and TRBJ1-5, with a possible D match to TRBD1 (5 bases). Trimming stripped 0 bases from V and 1 base from J, with 7 bases between. Germline CDR1 GTSNPN, CDR2 SVGIG (reference sequence). CDR3 size: 14 residues. The CDR3 loop is CAWSVRDSNQPQHF. Written as DNA, the CDR3 is TGTGCCTGGAGTGTACGGGACAGCAATCAGCCCCAGCATTTT.

This chain joins TRBV29-1 and TRBJ2-2, with 9 positions matching TRBD2. V dropped 6 bases and J dropped 4; count of bases not matched to a gene: 6. The CDR3 totals 14 residues. Looked up from germline, CDR1 is SQVTM and CDR2 is ANQGSEA. CDR3 sequence reads: CSVASGAGTGELFF. CDR3 in DNA: TGCAGCGTAGCTAGCGGGGCAGGCACCGGGGAGCTGTTTTTT.

Only a few counts were recorded for this clone. The genes are TRBV5-4 and TRBJ1-2, with 7 bases lining up with TRBD1. The CDR3 is 11 amino acids. The V gene's germline CDR1 is SGHNT and CDR2 YYREEE (reference sequence). With V trimmed by 3 bases and J by 8 bases, 1 base remained unmatched. In DNA form, the CDR3 reads TGTGCCAGCAGCTGGGACAGCGGCTACACCTTC. Amino acids: CASSWDSGYTF.

The chain couples TRBV13 to TRBJ1-2; 8 bases are a match to TRBD1. The CDR3 runs 13 residues. From germline, CDR1 is PRHDT and CDR2 FYEKMQ (reference sequence). V lost 5 bases to trimming and J lost 5 bases; unmatched junction nucleotides: 4. CDR3 amino acids: CASSLRTGYGYTF. The CDR3 DNA reads TGTGCCAGCAGCCTACGGACAGGGTATGGCTACACCTTC.

The rearrangement links TRBV4-1 to TRBJ1-6, with D possibly TRBD1 on 5 matching bases. V shed 6 bases and J shed 7 bases, with 16 bases lying between them. CDR3 length equals 15 residues. The germline V gene has CDR1 MGHRA and CDR2 YSYEKL. The CDR3 nucleotides are TGCGCCAGCAGTCCCGTGGGGGGGGAGAATTCACCCCTCCACTTT. Its protein product is CASSPVGGENSPLHF.